A single sample gave rise to the 16 T cell receptor beta chains below, sequenced in a study of blood T cell repertoires in COVID-19. The table came from immunoSEQ multiplex PCR; TCRdb's copy has only in-frame clones and leaves some out. Counted here are roughly 360,000 clones, roughly 90% occurring once; the ten biggest clones make up approximately 0.96%. Sequenced material: PBMCs or T cells enriched from blood (not recorded which). These TCRs come from a woman in her thirties with acute COVID-19.

The chain uses TRBV5-1 and TRBJ2-5; D ambiguous. The CDR3 has 13 amino acids. Germline values: CDR1 SGHRS, CDR2 YFSETQ. Trimming took 2 bases from V and 3 from J, leaving 8 bases between them. The CDR3 nucleotides are TGCGCCAGCAGCTTCGACTCCGAAGAGACCCAGTACTTC. It is translated as CASSFDSEETQYF.

V is TRBV7-2 and J is TRBJ1-2; 12 nucleotides line up with TRBD1. The CDR3 spans 14 residues. J was trimmed by 7 bases and V by 5 bases; bases with no gene match: 5. CDR1 SGHTA and CDR2 FQGNSA come from the germline V gene. The CDR3 here is CASSPGTGGSGYTF. The CDR3 coding sequence is TGTGCCAGCAGCCCCGGGACAGGGGGCTCTGGCTACACCTTC. The full variable domain, with the rest looked up from reference TRBV7-2 and TRBJ1-2, is GAGVSQSPSNKVTEKGKDVELRCDPISGHTALYWYRQSLGQGLEFLIYFQGNSAPDKSGLPSDRFSAERTGGSVSTLTIQRTQQEDSAVYLCASSPGTGGSGYTFGSGTRLTVV.

This chain links TRBV12-5 with TRBJ2-2; D is uncertain. V lost 9 bases, J lost 5 bases, and 19 bases lay in between. The CDR3 runs 15 residues. Germline V gives CDR1 LGHNT, CDR2 FRNRAP. The CDR3 is CASRRVGHQTGELFF. The CDR3 DNA follows: TGTGCTAGCCGACGGGTCGGTCATCAGACCGGGGAGCTGTTTTTT.

This clone has only one observation. J is TRBJ2-3 and V is TRBV9, with a weak D call TRBD2 (6 bases). Per the germline V gene, CDR1 is SGDLS and CDR2 is YYNGEE. V lost 1 base and J 7 bases, leaving 13 bases between the germline ends. The length of the CDR3 is 14 residues. The CDR3 bases are TGTGCCAGCAGCGTATCGGCGGGGCAACATACGCAGTATTTT. Its translation: CASSVSAGQHTQYF.

J is TRBJ1-5 and V is TRBV19; D is unclear. The CDR3 is 13 amino acids. Looked up from germline, CDR1 is LNHDA and CDR2 is SQIVND (reference sequence). V was pared by 3 bases and J by 5 bases, with 8 bases between. The DNA for the CDR3 is TGTGCCAGTAGTATCCCAGTATATCAGCCCCAGCATTTT. Translating it yields CASSIPVYQPQHF.

The gene calls are TRBV5-1 and TRBJ2-3; D not certain. This CDR3 comprises 14 residues. The germline V gene encodes CDR1 SGHRS and CDR2 YFSETQ. V was shortened by 3 bases and J by 5 bases, with 13 bases between the two germline ends. CDR3 in DNA: TGCGCCAGCAGCTCCCTCCCCTTTAGAGATACGCAGTATTTT. It yields the protein CASSSLPFRDTQYF.

DNA for the CDR3: TGCAGTGCTAGTTTAGCGGGGGGGCCCGTTGAGCAGTTCTTC. Translated, it gives CSASLAGGPVEQFF. The chain is built from TRBV20-1 and TRBJ2-1; TRBD2 matches 11 bases. The CDR3 spans 14 residues. Per germline, CDR1 DFQATT and CDR2 SNEGSKA (reference sequence). V lost 3 bases to trimming and J lost 9 bases; unmatched junction nucleotides: 7.

The V and J genes are TRBV10-3 and TRBJ1-2; D unclear. V shed 4 bases and J shed 3 bases, with 6 bases lying between them. The CDR3 is made up of 12 amino acids. CDR1 is ENHRY and CDR2 is SYGVKD in the germline V gene. The CDR3 is CAISGQDYGYTF. The DNA for the CDR3 is TGTGCCATCAGTGGTCAGGACTATGGCTACACCTTC.

This clone was seen a few times. The chain joins TRBV11-2 to TRBJ2-1; tentative D call: TRBD2 (7 bases). This CDR3 has 17 residues. V lost 5 bases, J lost 8 bases, and 25 bases lay in between. From germline, CDR1 is SGHAT and CDR2 FQNNGV. The CDR3 nucleotides are TGTGCCAGCAGCCCAAGGCCCTGGTCGGGGGGCTCGGATGAGCAGTTCTTC. Amino acids: CASSPRPWSGGSDEQFF.

This clone has more than one count but fewer than ten. The rearrangement uses TRBV5-1 and TRBJ1-2, with TRBD1 identical over 10 bases. J lost 8 bases, V lost 3 bases, and 16 bases had no gene match. Germline assignment: CDR1 SGHRS and CDR2 YFSETQ. CDR3 size: 17 residues. The CDR3, as DNA: TGCGCCAGCAGCTCCCTCCCCGGACAGGGGGACCCATTAGGCTACACCTTC. It is translated as CASSSLPGQGDPLGYTF.

CDR3: CATSDSWTSEDTQYF. CDR3 nucleotide sequence: TGTGCCACCAGTGATTCCTGGACTAGTGAAGATACGCAGTATTTT. The chain carries TRBV24-1 and TRBJ2-3; 7 bases are shared with TRBD2. Germline assignment: CDR1 KGHDR and CDR2 SFDVKD. V was pared by 2 bases and J by 5 bases, with 6 bases of the junction left unmatched. The CDR3 is made up of 15 amino acids.

The chain links TRBV27 to TRBJ1-1; the D gene is possibly TRBD1 (6 bases). The CDR3 is made up of 15 amino acids. Germline V gene sequence: CDR1 MNHEY, CDR2 SMNVEV (reference sequence). V was pared by 5 bases and J by 6 bases, with 19 bases between. The CDR3 DNA reads as TGTGCCAGCAGTCCCCTGGCGGGGGCAGCTTCTGAAGCTTTCTTT. Protein sequence: CASSPLAGAASEAFF.

The chain recombines TRBV29-1 with TRBJ1-1; possible D gene TRBD1, 5 bases. With 8 bases removed from V and 4 bases from J, the gap between germline ends came to 17 bases. CDR1 is SQVTM, CDR2 ANQGSEA, per germline. The CDR3 contains 13 residues. The CDR3, as DNA: TGCAGCCCATATCGGGGGTTGGGCACTGAAGCTTTCTTT. It translates to CSPYRGLGTEAFF.

The rearrangement uses TRBV4-2 and TRBJ2-3; 10 bases match TRBD2. The V and J ends lost 0 bases and 2 bases, in that order; junction bases with no gene match: 5. This CDR3 contains 17 residues. Germline loops: CDR1 LGHNA, CDR2 YNFKEQ. CDR3 in amino acids: CASSQDPSGGATDTQYF. CDR3 coding DNA: TGTGCCAGCAGCCAAGATCCCAGCGGGGGGGCCACAGATACGCAGTATTTT.

V is TRBV30 and J is TRBJ1-1; no clear D gene. The V gene's germline CDR1 is GTSNPN and CDR2 SVGIG (reference sequence). The length of the CDR3 is 13 residues. Trimming stripped 1 base from V and 1 base from J, with 7 bases between. In DNA, the CDR3 is TGTGCCTGGAGTGATCGGGGGAACACTGAAGCTTTCTTT. Translation: CAWSDRGNTEAFF.

J is TRBJ1-5 and V is TRBV6-5, with 7 bases lining up with TRBD1. Germline V lookup: CDR1 MNHEY, CDR2 SVGAGI. Trimming cost V 11 bases and J 6 bases; bases outside gene matches: 16. This CDR3 region has 15 residues. The CDR3 spells CAVRAGAAGGQPQHF. CDR3 nucleotides: TGTGCCGTCAGAGCCGGGGCGGCAGGGGGTCAGCCCCAGCATTTT.